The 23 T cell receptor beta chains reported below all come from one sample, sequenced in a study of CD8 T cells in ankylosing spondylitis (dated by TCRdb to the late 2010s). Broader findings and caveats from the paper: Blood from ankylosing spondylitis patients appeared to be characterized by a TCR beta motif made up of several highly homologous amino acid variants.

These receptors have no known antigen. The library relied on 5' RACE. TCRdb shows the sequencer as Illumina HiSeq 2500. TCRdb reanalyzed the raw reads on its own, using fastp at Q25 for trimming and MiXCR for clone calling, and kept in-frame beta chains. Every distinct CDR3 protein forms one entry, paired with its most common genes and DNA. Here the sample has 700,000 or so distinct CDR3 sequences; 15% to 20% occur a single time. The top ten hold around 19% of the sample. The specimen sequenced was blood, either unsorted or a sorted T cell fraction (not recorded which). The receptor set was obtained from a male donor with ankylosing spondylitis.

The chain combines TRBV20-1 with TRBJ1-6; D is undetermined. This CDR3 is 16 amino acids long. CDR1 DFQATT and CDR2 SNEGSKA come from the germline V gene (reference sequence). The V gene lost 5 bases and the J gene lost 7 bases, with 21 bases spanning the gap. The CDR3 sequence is CSASTSMVPLNSPLHF. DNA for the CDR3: TGCAGTGCTTCCACGTCTATGGTACCCTTAAATTCACCCCTCCACTTT.

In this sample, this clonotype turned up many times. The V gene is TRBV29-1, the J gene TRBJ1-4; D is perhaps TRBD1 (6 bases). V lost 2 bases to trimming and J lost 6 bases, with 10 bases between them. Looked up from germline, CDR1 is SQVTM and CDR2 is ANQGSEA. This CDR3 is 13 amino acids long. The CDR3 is CSVEKGGDEKLFF. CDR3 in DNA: TGCAGCGTTGAAAAGGGGGGGGATGAAAAACTGTTTTTT.

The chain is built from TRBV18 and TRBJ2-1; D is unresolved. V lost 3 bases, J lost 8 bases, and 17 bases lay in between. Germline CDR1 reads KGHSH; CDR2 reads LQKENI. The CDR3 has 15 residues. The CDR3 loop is CASSPLILSGDEQFF. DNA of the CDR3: TGTGCCAGCTCACCCCTAATCCTTTCCGGCGATGAGCAGTTCTTC. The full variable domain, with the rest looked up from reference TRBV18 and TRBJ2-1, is NAGVMQNPRHLVRRRGQEARLRCSPMKGHSHVYWYRQLPEEGLKFMVYLQKENIIDESGMPKERFSAEFPKEGPSILRIQQVVRGDSAAYFCASSPLILSGDEQFFGPGTRLTVL.

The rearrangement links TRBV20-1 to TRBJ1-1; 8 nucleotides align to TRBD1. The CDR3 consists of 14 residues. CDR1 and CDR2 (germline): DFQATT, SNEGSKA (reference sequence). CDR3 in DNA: TGCAGCGCGACCGCAACAGGGGGGGCTTGGGAAGCTTTCTTT. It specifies CSATATGGAWEAFF.

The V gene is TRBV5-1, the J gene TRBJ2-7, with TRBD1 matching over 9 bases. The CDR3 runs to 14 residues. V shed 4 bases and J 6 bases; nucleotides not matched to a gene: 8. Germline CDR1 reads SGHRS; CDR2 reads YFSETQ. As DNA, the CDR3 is TGCGCCAGCAGCCTCGGGACAGGGTTTCTCGAGCAGTACTTC. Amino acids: CASSLGTGFLEQYF.

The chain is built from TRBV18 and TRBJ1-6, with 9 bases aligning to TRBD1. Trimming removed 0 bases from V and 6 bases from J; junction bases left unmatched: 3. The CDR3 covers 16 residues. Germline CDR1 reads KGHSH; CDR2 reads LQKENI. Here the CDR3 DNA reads TGTGCCAGCTCACCACCGAGGGGACAGGGTAATTCACCCCTCCACTTT. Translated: CASSPPRGQGNSPLHF.

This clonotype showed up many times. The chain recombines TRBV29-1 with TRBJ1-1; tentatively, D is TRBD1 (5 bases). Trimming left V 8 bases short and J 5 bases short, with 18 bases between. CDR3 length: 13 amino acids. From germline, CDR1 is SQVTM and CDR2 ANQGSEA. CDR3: CSYRRQGWTEAFF. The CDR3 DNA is TGCAGCTACCGCCGGCAGGGATGGACTGAAGCTTTCTTT.

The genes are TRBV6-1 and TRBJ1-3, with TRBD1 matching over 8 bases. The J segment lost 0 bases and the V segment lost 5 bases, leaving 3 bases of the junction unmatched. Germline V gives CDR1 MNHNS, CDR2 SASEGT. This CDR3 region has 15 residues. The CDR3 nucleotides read TGTGCCAGCAGTCGACAGGGGTCCTCTGGAAACACCATATATTTT. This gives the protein CASSRQGSSGNTIYF.

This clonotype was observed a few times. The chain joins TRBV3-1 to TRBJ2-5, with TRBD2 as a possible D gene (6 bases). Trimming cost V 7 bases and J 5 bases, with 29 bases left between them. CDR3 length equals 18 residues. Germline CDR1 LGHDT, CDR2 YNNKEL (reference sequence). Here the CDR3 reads CASNLRLGAGRLGETQYF. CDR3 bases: TGTGCCAGCAACCTTCGACTAGGTGCGGGAAGGCTCGGGGAGACCCAGTACTTC.

The CDR3: CASSTTGPGLPLTGLDEQYF. The CDR3, as DNA: TGTGCCAGCAGCACGACAGGGCCCGGGCTTCCCTTAACGGGGCTGGACGAGCAGTACTTC. The rearrangement joins TRBV21-1 to TRBJ2-7; the table's TRBD1 call for D was not verified on the DNA. TRBV21-1 is a known pseudogene. This CDR3 has 20 residues.

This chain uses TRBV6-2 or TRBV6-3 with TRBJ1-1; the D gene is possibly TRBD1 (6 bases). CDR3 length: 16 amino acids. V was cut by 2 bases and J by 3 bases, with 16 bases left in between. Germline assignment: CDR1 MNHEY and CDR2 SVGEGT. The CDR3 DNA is TGTGCCAGCAGTTACGAGGGGGGGTGGAAGGACACTGAAGCTTTCTTT. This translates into CASSYEGGWKDTEAFF.

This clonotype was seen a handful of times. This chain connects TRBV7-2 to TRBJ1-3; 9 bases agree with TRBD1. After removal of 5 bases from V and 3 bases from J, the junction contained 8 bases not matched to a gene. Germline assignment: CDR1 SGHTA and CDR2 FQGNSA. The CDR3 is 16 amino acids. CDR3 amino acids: CASSTPTGGGGNTIYF. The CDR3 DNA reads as TGTGCCAGCAGCACACCGACAGGGGGTGGTGGAAACACCATATATTTT.

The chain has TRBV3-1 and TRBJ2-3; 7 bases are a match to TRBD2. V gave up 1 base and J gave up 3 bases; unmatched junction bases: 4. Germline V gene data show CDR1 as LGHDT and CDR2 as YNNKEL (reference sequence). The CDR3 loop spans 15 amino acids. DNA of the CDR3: TGTGCCAGCAGCCAAGGATGGACTAGAACAGATACGCAGTATTTT. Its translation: CASSQGWTRTDTQYF.

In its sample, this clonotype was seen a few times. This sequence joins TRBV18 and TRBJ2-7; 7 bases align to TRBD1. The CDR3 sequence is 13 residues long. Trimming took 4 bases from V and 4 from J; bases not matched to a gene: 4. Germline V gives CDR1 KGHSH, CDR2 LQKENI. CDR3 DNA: TGTGCCAGCTCACGGGACAGTAAGTACGAGCAGTACTTC. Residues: CASSRDSKYEQYF.

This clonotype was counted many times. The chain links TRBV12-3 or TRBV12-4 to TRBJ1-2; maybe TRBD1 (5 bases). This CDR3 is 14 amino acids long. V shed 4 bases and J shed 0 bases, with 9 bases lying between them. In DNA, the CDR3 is TGTGCCAGCAGTTGGGGCGGAGCTAACTATGGCTACACCTTC. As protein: CASSWGGANYGYTF.

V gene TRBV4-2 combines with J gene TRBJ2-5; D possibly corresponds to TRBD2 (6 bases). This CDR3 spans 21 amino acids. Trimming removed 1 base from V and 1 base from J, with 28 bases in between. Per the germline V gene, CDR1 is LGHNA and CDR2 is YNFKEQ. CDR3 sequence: CASSQGRRGVVELVAQETQYF. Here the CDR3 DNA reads TGTGCCAGCAGCCAAGGGAGGAGGGGAGTCGTGGAGTTAGTAGCCCAAGAGACCCAGTACTTC.

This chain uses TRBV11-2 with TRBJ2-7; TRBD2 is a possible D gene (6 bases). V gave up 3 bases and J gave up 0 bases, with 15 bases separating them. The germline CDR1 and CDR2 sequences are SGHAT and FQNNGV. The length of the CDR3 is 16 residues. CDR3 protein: CASSLKGLISSYEQYF. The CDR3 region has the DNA TGTGCCAGCAGCTTGAAAGGACTAATAAGCTCCTACGAGCAGTACTTC. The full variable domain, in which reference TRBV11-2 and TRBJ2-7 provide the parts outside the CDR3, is EAGVAQSPRYKIIEKRQSVAFWCNPISGHATLYWYQQILGQGPKLLIQFQNNGVVDDSQLPKDRFSAERLKGVDSTLKIQPAKLEDSAVYLCASSLKGLISSYEQYFGPGTRLTVT.

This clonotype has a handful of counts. The CDR3 spells CSVEFGGGPDEQFF. The CDR3 nucleotides read TGCAGCGTTGAATTCGGGGGGGGGCCGGATGAGCAGTTCTTC. The chain combines TRBV29-1 with TRBJ2-1; 8 bases are a match to TRBD2. This CDR3 has 14 residues. J was trimmed by 8 bases and V by 2 bases; bases with no gene match: 8. Germline CDR1 reads SQVTM; CDR2 reads ANQGSEA.

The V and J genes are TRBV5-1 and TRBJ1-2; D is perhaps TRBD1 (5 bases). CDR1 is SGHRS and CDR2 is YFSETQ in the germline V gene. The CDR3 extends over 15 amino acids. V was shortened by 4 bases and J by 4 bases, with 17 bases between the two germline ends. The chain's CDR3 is CASSPGPGGAYGYTF. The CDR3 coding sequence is TGCGCCAGCAGCCCCGGGCCAGGAGGGGCCTATGGCTACACCTTC.

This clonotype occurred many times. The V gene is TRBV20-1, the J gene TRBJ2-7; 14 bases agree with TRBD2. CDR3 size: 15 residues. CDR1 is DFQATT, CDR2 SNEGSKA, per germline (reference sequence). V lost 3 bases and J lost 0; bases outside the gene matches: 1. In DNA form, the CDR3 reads TGCAGTGCTAGGGGGACTAGCGGGAGCTCCTACGAGCAGTACTTC. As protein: CSARGTSGSSYEQYF.

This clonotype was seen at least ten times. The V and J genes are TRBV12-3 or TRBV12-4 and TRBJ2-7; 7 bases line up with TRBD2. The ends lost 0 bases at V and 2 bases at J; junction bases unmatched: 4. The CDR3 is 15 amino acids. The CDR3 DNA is TGTGCCAGCAGTTTAGCGGTAGCGGGCCCCTACGAGCAGTACTTC. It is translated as CASSLAVAGPYEQYF.

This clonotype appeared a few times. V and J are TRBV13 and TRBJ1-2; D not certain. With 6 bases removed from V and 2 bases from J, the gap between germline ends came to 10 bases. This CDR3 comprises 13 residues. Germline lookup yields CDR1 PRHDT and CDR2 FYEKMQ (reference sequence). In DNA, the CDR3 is TGTGCCAGCAGTTTCGAAGAAAACTATGGCTACACCTTC. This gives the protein CASSFEENYGYTF.

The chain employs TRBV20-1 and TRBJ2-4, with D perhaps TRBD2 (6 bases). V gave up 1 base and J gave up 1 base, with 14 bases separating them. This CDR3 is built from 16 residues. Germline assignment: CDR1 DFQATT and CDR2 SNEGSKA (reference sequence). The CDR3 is CSARGVGGKAKNIQYF. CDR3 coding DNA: TGCAGTGCTAGAGGGGTCGGGGGAAAGGCCAAAAACATTCAGTACTTC.